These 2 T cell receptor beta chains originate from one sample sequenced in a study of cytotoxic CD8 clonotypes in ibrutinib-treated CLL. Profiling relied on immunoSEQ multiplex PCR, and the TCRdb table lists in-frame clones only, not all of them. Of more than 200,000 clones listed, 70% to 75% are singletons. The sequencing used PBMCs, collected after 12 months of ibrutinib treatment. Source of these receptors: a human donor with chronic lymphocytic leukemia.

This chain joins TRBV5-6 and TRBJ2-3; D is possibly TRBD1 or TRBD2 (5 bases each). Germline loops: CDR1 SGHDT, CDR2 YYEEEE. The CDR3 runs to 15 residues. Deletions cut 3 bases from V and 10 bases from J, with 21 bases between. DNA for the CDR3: TGTGCCAGCAGCTGGGCCTCCGGGACCACGGGCCCGCAGTATTTT. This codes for CASSWASGTTGPQYF.

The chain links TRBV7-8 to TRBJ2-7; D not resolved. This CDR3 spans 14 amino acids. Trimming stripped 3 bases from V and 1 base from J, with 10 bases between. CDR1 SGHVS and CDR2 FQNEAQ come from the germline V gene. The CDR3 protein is CASSFRLDSYEQYF. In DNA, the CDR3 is TGTGCCAGCAGCTTCAGACTGGATTCCTACGAGCAGTACTTC.